The T cell receptor beta chain under discussion was sequenced for a study of T cell responses to AZD1222 COVID-19 vaccine. Findings of the study overall: It was only after the peak T cell response that any repertoires were sampled.

The CDR3 extends over 14 amino acids. Trimming took 5 bases from V and 0 from J, leaving 9 bases between them. Germline values: CDR1 SGDLS, CDR2 YYNGEE. Measured with immunoSEQ multiplex PCR; TCRdb has only the in-frame clones, and not every one. The table shows around 140,000 clones, with 90% to 95% occurring only once. This clone was seen once. Its antigen is undetermined. The chain employs TRBV9 and TRBJ1-3; D might be TRBD1 (5 bases). The specimen comprised peripheral blood, sampled 28 days after the second AZD1222 dose. The sequence was obtained from an adult who received the AZD1222 COVID-19 vaccine. The DNA for the CDR3 is TGTGCCAGCAGTCCGGGGGGCTCTGGAAACACCATATATTTT. The encoded protein is CASSPGGSGNTIYF.